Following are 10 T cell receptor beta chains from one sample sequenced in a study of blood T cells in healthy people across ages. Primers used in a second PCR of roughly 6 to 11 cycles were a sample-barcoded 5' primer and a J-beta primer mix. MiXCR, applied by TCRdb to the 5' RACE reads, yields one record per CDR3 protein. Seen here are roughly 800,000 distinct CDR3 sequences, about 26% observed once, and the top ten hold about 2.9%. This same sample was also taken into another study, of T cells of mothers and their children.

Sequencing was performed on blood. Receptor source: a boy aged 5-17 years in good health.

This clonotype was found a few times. The CDR3 sequence is CASSFDHRQETQYF. Written as DNA, the CDR3 is TGTGCCAGCAGTTTCGACCACAGGCAAGAGACCCAGTACTTC. This sequence joins TRBV12-3 or TRBV12-4 and TRBJ2-5; D may be TRBD1 (5 bases). This CDR3 contains 14 residues. V lost 3 bases, J lost 2 bases, and 10 bases lay in between.

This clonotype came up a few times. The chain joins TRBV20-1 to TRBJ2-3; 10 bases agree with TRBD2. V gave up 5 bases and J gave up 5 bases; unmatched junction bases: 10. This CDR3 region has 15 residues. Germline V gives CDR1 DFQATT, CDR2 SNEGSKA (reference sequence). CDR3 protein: CSACHSAGGGDTQYF. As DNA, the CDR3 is TGCAGTGCTTGCCATTCAGCGGGGGGGGGAGATACGCAGTATTTT.

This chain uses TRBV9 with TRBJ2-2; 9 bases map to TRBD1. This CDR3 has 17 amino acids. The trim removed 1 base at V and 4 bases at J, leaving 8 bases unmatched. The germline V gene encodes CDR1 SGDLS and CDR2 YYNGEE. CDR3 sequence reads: CASSVSWGGQGTGELFF. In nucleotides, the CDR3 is TGTGCCAGCAGCGTATCGTGGGGGGGACAGGGCACCGGGGAGCTGTTTTTT. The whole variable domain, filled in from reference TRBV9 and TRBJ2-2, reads DSGVTQTPKHLITATGQRVTLRCSPRSGDLSVYWYQQSLDQGLQFLIQYYNGEERAKGNILERFSAQQFPDLHSELNLSSLELGDSALYFCASSVSWGGQGTGELFFGEGSRLTVL.

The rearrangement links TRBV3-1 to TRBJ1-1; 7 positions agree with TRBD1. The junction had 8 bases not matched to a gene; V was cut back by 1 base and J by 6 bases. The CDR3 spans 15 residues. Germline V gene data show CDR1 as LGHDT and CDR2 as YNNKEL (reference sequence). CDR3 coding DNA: TGTGCCAGCAGCCAAGGGACAGGAGGAACGGCTGAAGCTTTCTTT. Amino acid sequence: CASSQGTGGTAEAFF.

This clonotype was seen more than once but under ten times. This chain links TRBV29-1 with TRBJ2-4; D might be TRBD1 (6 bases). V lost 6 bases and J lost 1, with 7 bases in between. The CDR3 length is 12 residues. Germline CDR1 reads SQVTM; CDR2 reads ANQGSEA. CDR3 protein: CSVGGAKNIQYF. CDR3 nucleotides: TGCAGCGTAGGGGGTGCCAAAAACATTCAGTACTTC.

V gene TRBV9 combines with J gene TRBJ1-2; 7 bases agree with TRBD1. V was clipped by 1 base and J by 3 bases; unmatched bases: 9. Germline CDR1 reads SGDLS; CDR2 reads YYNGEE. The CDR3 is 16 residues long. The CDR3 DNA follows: TGTGCCAGCAGCGTAACGCCTATTAGGGGGCACTATGGCTACACCTTC. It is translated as CASSVTPIRGHYGYTF.

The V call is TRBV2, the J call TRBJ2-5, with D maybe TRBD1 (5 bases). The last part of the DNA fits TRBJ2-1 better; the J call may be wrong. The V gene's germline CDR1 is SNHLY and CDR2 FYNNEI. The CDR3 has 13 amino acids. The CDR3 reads CASSEQDSNEQFF. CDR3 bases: TGTGCCAGCAGTGAACAAGACAGTAATGAGCAGTTCTTC.

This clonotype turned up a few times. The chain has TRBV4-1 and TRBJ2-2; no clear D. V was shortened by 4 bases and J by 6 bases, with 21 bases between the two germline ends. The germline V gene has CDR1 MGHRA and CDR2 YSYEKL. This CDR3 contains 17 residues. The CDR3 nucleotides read TGCGCCAGCAGCCCCCCCCGGTGGGTGACCGGGCCCGGGGAGCTGTTTTTT. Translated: CASSPPRWVTGPGELFF.

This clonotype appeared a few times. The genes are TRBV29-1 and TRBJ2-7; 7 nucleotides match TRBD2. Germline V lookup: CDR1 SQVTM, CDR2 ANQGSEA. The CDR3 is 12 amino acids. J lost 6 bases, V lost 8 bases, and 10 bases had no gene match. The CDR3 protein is CSTLLSGGEQYF. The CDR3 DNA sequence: TGCAGCACACTGCTTTCGGGGGGCGAGCAGTACTTC.

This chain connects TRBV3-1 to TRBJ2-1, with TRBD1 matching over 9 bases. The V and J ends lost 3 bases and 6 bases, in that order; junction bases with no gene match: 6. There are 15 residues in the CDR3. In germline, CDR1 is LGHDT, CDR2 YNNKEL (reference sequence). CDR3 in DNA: TGTGCCAGCAGCCAGAGGGGACAGGGTCCCAATGAGCAGTTCTTC. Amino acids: CASSQRGQGPNEQFF.